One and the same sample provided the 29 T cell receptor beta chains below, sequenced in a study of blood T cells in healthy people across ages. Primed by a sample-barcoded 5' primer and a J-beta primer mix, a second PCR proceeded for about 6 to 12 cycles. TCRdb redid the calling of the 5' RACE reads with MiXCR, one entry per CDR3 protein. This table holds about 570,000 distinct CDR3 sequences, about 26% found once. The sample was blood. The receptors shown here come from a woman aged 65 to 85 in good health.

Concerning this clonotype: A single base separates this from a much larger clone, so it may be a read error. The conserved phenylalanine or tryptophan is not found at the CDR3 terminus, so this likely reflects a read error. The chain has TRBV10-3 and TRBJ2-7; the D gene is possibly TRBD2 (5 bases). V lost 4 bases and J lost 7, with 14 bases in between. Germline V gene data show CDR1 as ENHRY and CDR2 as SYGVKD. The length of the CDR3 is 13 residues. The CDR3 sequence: CAISGSGVREQYL. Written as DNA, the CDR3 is TGTGCCATCAGTGGTTCCGGGGTACGGGAGCAGTACCTC.

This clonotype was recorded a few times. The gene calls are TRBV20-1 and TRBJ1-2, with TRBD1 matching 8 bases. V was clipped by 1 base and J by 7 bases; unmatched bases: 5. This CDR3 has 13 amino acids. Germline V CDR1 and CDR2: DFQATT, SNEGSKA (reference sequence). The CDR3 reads CSARATGDGGYTF. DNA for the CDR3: TGCAGTGCTAGAGCGACAGGGGATGGTGGCTACACCTTC.

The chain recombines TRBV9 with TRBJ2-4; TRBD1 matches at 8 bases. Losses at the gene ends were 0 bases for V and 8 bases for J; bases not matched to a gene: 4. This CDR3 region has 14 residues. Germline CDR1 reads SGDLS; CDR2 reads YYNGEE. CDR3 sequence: CASSVGAGGYIQYF. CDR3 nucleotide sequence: TGTGCCAGCAGCGTAGGTGCAGGGGGCTACATTCAGTACTTC.

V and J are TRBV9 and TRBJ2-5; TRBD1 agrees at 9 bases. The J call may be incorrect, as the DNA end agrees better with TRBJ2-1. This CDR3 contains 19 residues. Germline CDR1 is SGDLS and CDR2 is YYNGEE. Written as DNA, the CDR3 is TGTGCCAGCAGCGGATCCGAAAATTACCGGGACAGGGTGTACAATGAGCAGTTCTTC. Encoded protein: CASSGSENYRDRVYNEQFF.

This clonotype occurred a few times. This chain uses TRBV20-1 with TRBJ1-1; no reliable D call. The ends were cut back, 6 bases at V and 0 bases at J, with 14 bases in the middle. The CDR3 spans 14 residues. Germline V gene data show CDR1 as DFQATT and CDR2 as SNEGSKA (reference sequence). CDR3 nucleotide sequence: TGCAGTGCCCCAAGGCAGCACATGAACACTGAAGCTTTCTTT. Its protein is CSAPRQHMNTEAFF.

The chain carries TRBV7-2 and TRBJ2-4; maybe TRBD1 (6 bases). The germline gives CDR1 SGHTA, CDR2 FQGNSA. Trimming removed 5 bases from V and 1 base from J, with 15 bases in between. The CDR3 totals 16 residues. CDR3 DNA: TGTGCCAGCAGCAAAGAACAGGGCAGGGCCAAAAACATTCAGTACTTC. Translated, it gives CASSKEQGRAKNIQYF.

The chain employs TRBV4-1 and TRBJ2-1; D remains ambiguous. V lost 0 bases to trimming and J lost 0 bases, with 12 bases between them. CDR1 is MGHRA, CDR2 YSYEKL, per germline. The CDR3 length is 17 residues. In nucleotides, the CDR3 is TGCGCCAGCAGCCAAGATCCTGGTAGGACCTCCTACAATGAGCAGTTCTTC. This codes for CASSQDPGRTSYNEQFF.

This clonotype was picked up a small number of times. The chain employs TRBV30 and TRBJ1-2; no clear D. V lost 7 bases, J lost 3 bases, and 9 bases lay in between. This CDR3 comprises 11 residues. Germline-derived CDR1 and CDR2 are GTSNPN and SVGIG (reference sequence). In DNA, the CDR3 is TGTGCCTTGGGAGGCCACTATGGCTACACCTTC. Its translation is CALGGHYGYTF.

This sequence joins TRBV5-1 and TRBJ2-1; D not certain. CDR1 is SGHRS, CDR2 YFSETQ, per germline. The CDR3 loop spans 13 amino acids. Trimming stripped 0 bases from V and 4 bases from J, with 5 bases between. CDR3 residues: CASSLAKYNEQFF. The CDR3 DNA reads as TGCGCCAGCAGCTTGGCCAAATACAATGAGCAGTTCTTC.

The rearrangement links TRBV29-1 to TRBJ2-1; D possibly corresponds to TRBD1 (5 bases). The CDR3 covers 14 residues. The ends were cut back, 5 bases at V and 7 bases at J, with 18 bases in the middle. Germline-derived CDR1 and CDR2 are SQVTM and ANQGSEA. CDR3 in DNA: TGCAGCGTTCTCCGACAGCGAGGAGAAAATGAGCAGTTCTTC. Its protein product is CSVLRQRGENEQFF.

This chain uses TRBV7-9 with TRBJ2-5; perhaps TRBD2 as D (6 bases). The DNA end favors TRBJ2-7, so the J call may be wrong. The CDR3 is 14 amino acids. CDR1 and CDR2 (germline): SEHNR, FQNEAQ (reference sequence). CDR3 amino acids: CASSPRDFSYEQYF. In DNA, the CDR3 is TGTGCCAGCAGCCCGCGGGACTTTTCCTACGAGCAGTACTTC.

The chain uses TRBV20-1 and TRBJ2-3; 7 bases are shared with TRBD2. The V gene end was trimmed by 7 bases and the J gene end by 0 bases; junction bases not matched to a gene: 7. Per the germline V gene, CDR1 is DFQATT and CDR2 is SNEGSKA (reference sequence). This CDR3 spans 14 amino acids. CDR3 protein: CSGGGRGSTDTQYF. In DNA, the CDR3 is TGCAGTGGGGGAGGGCGGGGGAGCACAGATACGCAGTATTTT.

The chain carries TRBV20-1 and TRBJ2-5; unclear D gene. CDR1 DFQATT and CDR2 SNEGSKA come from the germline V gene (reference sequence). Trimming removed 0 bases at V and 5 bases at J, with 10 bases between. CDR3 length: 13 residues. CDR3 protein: CSARDGQEETQYF. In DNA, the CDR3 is TGCAGTGCTAGAGATGGCCAAGAGGAGACCCAGTACTTC.

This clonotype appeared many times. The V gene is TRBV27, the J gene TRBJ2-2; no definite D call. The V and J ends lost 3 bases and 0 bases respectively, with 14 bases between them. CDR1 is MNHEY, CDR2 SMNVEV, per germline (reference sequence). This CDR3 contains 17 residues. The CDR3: CASSFRRAGPNTGELFF. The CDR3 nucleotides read TGTGCCAGCAGTTTCCGTAGGGCAGGACCGAACACCGGGGAGCTGTTTTTT.

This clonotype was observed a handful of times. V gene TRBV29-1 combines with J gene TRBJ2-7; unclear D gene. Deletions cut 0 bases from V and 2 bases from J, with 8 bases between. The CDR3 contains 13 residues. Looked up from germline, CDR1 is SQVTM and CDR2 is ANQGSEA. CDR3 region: CSVEDPKTYEQYF. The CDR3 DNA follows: TGCAGCGTTGAAGATCCGAAAACCTACGAGCAGTACTTC.

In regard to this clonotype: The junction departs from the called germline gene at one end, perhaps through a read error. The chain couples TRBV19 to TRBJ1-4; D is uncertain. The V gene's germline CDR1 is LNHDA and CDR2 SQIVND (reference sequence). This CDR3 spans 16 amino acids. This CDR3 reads CASSIGLRTTNEELFF. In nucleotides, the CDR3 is TGTGCCAGTAGTATAGGGCTGAGAACAACTAATGAAGAACTGTTTTTT.

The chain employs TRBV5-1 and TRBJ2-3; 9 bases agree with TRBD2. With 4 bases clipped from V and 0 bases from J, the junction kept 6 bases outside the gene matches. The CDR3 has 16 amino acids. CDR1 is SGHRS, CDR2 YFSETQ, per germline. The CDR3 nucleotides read TGCGCCAGCAGCCACGGGAGCGGGGGGAGCACAGATACGCAGTATTTT. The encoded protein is CASSHGSGGSTDTQYF.

CDR3 in DNA: TGTGCCAGCAGCTTAGAGGTCAGGCGGCCTAACTATGGCTACACCTTC. It codes for CASSLEVRRPNYGYTF. The V call is TRBV7-9, the J call TRBJ1-2; no firm D call. Looked up from germline, CDR1 is SEHNR and CDR2 is FQNEAQ (reference sequence). The V end was cut by 1 base, the J end by 0 bases, with 12 bases between. This CDR3 is 16 amino acids long.

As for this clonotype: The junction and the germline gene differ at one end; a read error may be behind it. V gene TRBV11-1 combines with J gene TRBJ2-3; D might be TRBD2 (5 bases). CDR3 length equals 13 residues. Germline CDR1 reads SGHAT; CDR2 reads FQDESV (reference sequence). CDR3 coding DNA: TGTGCCAGCAGCTTAGGCCGGGAAGATACGCAGTACTTT. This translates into CASSLGREDTQYF.

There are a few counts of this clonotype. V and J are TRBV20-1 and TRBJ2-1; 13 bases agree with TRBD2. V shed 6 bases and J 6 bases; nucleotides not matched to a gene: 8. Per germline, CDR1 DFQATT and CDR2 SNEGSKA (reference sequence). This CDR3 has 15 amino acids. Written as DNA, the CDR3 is TGCAGTGCCGGGACTAGCGGGGCGAAGGGCAATGAGCAGTTCTTC. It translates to CSAGTSGAKGNEQFF.

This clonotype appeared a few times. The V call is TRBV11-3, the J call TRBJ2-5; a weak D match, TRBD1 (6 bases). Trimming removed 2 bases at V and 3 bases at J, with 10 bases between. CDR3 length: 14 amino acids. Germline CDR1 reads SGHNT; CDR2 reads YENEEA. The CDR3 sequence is CASSLPDREETQYF. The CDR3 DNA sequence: TGTGCCAGCAGCTTACCGGACAGAGAAGAGACCCAGTACTTC.

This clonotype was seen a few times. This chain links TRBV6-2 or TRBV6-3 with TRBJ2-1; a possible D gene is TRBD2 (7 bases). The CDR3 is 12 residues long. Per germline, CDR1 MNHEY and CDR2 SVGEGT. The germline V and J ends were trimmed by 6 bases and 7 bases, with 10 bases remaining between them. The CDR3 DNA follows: TGTGCCAGCAGAGGGGGGGCGAATGAGCAGTTCTTC. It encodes CASRGGANEQFF.

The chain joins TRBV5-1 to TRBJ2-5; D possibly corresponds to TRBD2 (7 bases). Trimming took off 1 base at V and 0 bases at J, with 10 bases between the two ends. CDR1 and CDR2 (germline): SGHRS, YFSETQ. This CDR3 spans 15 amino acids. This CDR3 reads CASSLRGAYQETQYF. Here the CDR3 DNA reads TGCGCCAGCAGCTTGCGGGGGGCATACCAAGAGACCCAGTACTTC.

Here the CDR3 DNA reads TGCAGTGCTAGAGATCCTGACCTCGGAGAGACCCAGTACTTC. Its translation is CSARDPDLGETQYF. The V gene is TRBV20-1, the J gene TRBJ2-5, with D unresolved. The germline V gene encodes CDR1 DFQATT and CDR2 SNEGSKA (reference sequence). V shed 0 bases and J shed 4 bases, with 12 bases lying between them. CDR3 size: 14 residues.

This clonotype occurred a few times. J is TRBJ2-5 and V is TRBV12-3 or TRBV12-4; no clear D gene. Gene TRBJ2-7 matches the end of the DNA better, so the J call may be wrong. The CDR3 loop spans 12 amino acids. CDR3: CASSFQVYEQYF. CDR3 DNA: TGTGCCAGCAGTTTTCAAGTATACGAGCAGTACTTC.

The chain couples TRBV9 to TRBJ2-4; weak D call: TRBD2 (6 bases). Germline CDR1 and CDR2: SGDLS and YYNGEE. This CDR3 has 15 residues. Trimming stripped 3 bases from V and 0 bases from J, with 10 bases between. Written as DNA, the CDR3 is TGTGCCAGCAGCGCCTTGGGGGGAGCCAAAAACATTCAGTACTTC. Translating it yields CASSALGGAKNIQYF.

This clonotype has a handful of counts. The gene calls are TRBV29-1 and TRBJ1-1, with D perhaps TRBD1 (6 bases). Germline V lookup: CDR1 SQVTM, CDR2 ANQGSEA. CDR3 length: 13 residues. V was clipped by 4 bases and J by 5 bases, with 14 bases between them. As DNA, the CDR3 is TGCAGCGTTGGTAAGGGGGTGCAAACTGAAGCTTTCTTT. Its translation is CSVGKGVQTEAFF.

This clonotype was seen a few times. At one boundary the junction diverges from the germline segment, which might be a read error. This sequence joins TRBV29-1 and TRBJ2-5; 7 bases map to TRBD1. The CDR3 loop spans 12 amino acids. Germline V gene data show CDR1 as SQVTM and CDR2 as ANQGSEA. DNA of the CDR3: TGCAGCGCTCGCAGGGGGAGTGAGACCCGGTACTTC. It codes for CSARRGSETRYF.

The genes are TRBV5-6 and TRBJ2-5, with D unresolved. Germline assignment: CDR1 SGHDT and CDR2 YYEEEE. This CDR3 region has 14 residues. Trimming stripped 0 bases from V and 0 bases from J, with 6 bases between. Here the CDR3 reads CASSLGTYQETQYF. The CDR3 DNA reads TGTGCCAGCAGCTTGGGAACTTACCAAGAGACCCAGTACTTC.